The clone carrying this T cell receptor beta chain has ten or more counts. Its specificity is unknown. The data belong to a study of CD8 T cells in ankylosing spondylitis. V was shortened by 1 base and J by 1 base, with 14 bases between the two germline ends. Germline assignment: CDR1 DFQATT and CDR2 SNEGSKA (reference sequence). The CDR3 sequence is 16 residues long. One entry per CDR3 protein, called by TCRdb with MiXCR from the 5' RACE reads. The data show roughly 440,000 distinct CDR3 sequences, roughly 18% seen once. Findings and limits, study-wide: One TCR beta motif, made up of eight highly homologous variants, appeared characteristic of ankylosing spondylitis blood.

The sample consisted of blood, either unsorted or a sorted T cell fraction (not recorded which). This chain connects TRBV20-1 to TRBJ2-1; possible D gene TRBD2, 5 bases. This clonotype was obtained from a male donor with ankylosing spondylitis. This CDR3 is CSARVRGLPSYNEQFF. As DNA, the CDR3 is TGCAGTGCTAGAGTACGAGGACTCCCTTCCTACAATGAGCAGTTCTTC.